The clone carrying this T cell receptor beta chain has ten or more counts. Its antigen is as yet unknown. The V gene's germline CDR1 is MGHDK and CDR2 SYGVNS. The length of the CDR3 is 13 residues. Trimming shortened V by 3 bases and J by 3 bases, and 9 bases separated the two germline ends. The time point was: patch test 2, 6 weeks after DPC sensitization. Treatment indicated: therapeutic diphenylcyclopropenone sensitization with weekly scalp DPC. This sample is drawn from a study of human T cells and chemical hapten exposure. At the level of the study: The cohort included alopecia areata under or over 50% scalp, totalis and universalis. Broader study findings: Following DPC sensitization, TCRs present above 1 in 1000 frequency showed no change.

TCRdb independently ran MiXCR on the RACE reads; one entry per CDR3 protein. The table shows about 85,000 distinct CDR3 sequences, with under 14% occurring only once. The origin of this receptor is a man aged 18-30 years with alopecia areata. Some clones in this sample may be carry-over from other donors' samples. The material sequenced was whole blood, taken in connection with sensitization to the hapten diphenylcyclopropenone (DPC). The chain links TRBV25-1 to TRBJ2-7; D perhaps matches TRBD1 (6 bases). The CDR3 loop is CASSDEDSYEQYF. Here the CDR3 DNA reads TGTGCCAGCAGTGATGAGGACAGCTACGAGCAGTACTTC.